Detailed here is one T cell receptor (beta chain). This entry belongs to a study of T cell changes during pregnancy in multiple sclerosis. Profiling relied on immunoSEQ multiplex PCR, and the TCRdb table lists in-frame clones only, not all of them. The sample shows approximately 46,000 clones, around 89% of them seen only once. V dropped 1 base and J dropped 0 bases, with 8 bases sitting between them. Germline V gives CDR1 MNHEY, CDR2 SVGAGI. The CDR3 loop spans 15 amino acids. The origin of this receptor is a female donor with multiple sclerosis, enrolled in a pregnancy study. The sample here was CD4+ T cells from peripheral blood mononuclear cells, taken after pregnancy. This chain connects TRBV6-5 to TRBJ2-3; perhaps TRBD1 as D (5 bases). The CDR3 nucleotides are TGTGCCAGCAGTTACTTTGCAGGGAGCACAGATACGCAGTATTTT. This gives the protein CASSYFAGSTDTQYF.